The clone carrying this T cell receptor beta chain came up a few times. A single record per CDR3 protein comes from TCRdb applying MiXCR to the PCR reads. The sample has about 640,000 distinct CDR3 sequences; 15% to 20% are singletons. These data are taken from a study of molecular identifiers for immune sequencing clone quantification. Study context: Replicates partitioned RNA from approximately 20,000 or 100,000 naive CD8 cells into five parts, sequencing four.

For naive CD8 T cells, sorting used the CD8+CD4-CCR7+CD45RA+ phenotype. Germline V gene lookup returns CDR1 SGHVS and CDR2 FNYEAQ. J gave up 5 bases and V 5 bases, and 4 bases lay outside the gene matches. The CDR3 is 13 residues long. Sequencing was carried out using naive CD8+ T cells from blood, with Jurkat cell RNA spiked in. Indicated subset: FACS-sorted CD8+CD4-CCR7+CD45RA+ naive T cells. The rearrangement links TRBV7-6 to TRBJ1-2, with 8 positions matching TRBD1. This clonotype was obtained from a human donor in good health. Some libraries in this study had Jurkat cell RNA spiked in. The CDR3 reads CASSQGQEYGYTF. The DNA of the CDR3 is TGTGCCAGCAGCCAGGGACAGGAATATGGCTACACCTTC. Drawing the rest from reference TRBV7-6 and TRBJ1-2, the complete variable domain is GAGVSQSPRYKVTKRGQDVALRCDPISGHVSLYWYRQALGQGPEFLTYFNYEAQQDKSGLPNDRFSAERPEGSISTLTIQRTEQRDSAMYRCASSQGQEYGYTFGSGTRLTVV.